What follows are 21 T cell receptor beta chains derived from one specimen sequenced in a study of glioma-infiltrating T cells. Using RNA template, CDR3s of TCR alpha and beta were amplified with iRepertoire arm-PCR. TCRdb reprocessed the multiplex PCR reads via MiXCR and lists one record per CDR3 protein. The sample contains about 400,000 distinct CDR3 sequences, 41% of which appear only once. Sequencing was done on a sample of glioma tissue, nonneoplastic brain tissue, or PBMCs (not recorded which). Source of these receptors: a human donor with low-grade glioma or glioblastoma, undergoing nonglioma brain surgery, or in good health (not recorded which).

CDR3 DNA: TGCGCCAGCAGCCAAGATCCAGAAAGCAATCAGCCCCAGCATTTT. It translates to CASSQDPESNQPQHF. V gene TRBV4-1 combines with J gene TRBJ1-5; D is uncertain. This CDR3 is built from 15 residues. Germline V gene data show CDR1 as MGHRA and CDR2 as YSYEKL. The germline V and J ends were trimmed by 0 bases and 1 base, with 7 bases remaining between them.

This chain links TRBV19 with TRBJ1-4, with D uncertain. V lost 1 base, J lost 8 bases, and 2 bases lay in between. CDR1 and CDR2 (germline): LNHDA, SQIVND (reference sequence). The CDR3 is 11 amino acids. The DNA of the CDR3 is TGTGCCAGTAGTATAGGCGAAAAACTGTTTTTT. The encoded protein is CASSIGEKLFF.

This chain uses TRBV5-1 with TRBJ2-1; D is perhaps TRBD1 or TRBD2 (6 bases each). Trimming shortened V by 7 bases and J by 4 bases, and 12 bases separated the two germline ends. The CDR3 extends over 13 amino acids. Per the germline V gene, CDR1 is SGHRS and CDR2 is YFSETQ. The CDR3 region is CASAGGTYNEQFF. CDR3 coding DNA: TGCGCCAGCGCCGGGGGCACTTACAATGAGCAGTTCTTC.

The table lists this clonotype with many counts. This chain uses TRBV20-1 with TRBJ2-5; D gene ambiguous. CDR1 is DFQATT, CDR2 SNEGSKA, per germline (reference sequence). This CDR3 has 14 residues. Trimming cost V 5 bases and J 4 bases, with 17 bases left between them. The CDR3 here is CSAAPAGQTETQYF. The CDR3 DNA sequence: TGCAGTGCTGCCCCCGCAGGCCAGACAGAGACCCAGTACTTC.

V gene TRBV27 combines with J gene TRBJ1-5, with D tentatively TRBD1 (6 bases). Trimming cost V 9 bases and J 2 bases, with 8 bases left between them. The CDR3 has 12 amino acids. CDR1 and CDR2 from the germline V gene are MNHEY and SMNVEV (reference sequence). The chain's CDR3 is CARRQGNQPQHF. The CDR3 coding sequence is TGTGCCAGACGACAGGGCAATCAGCCCCAGCATTTT.

Details on this clonotype: A much larger clone lies a single base off, so this may be a read error. The chain recombines TRBV20-1 with TRBJ1-5; D unclear. This CDR3 spans 14 amino acids. Germline CDR1 and CDR2: DFQATT and SNEGSKA (reference sequence). The V and J ends lost 0 bases and 10 bases respectively, with 16 bases between them. The CDR3 DNA follows: TGCAGTGCTAGAGATCCCGGGGAAGGTCATCCCCAGCATTTT. This gives the protein CSARDPGEGHPQHF.

The J gene is TRBJ2-1, the V gene TRBV7-2, with D tentatively TRBD1 (5 bases). This CDR3 has 13 residues. V was trimmed by 7 bases and J by 4 bases, leaving 11 bases between them. Germline CDR1 is SGHTA and CDR2 is FQGNSA. CDR3 residues: CASTYRQYNEQFF. For the CDR3, the DNA is TGTGCCAGCACCTACAGACAGTACAATGAGCAGTTCTTC.

This clonotype was counted between two and nine times. This chain uses TRBV27 with TRBJ1-3, with no clear D. Germline V gene data show CDR1 as MNHEY and CDR2 as SMNVEV (reference sequence). Between the trimmed V and J ends, which lost 7 bases and 3 bases, there was a span of 16 bases. The CDR3 runs 15 residues. CDR3 protein: CASTLRAELGNTIYF. The CDR3 DNA reads as TGTGCCAGCACCCTAAGGGCGGAACTTGGAAACACCATATATTTT.

Regarding this clonotype: A much larger clone lies a single base off, so this may be a read error. The gene calls are TRBV6-9 and TRBJ2-3; D gene unclear. V shed 5 bases and J shed 4 bases, with 7 bases lying between them. CDR3 length: 12 residues. CDR1 MNHGY and CDR2 SVAAGI come from the germline V gene. CDR3 nucleotide sequence: TGTGCCAGCAGTAATAGGTCAGATACGCAGTATTTT. Amino acid sequence: CASSNRSDTQYF.

To note about this clonotype: Its ends do not fully match the called genes, so a read error is possible. The chain combines TRBV6-2 or TRBV6-3 with TRBJ2-7, with TRBD1 matching over 10 bases. The length of the CDR3 is 15 residues. In germline, CDR1 is MNHEY, CDR2 SVGEGT. The CDR3 nucleotides are TGTGCCGGCAGTAGCCAAAGACAGGGGGCTTACGAGCAGTACTTC. This codes for CAGSSQRQGAYEQYF.

The chain has TRBV20-1 and TRBJ2-5; D is unclear. With 0 bases removed from V and 2 bases from J, the gap between germline ends came to 10 bases. Germline loops: CDR1 DFQATT, CDR2 SNEGSKA (reference sequence). The CDR3 length is 14 residues. CDR3 DNA sequence: TGCAGTGCTAGAGATGACGGGTTGCAAGAGACCCAGTACTTC. Its protein product is CSARDDGLQETQYF.

Only a few counts were recorded for this clonotype. The chain couples TRBV20-1 to TRBJ2-1, with D possibly TRBD2 on 6 matching bases. The germline V gene has CDR1 DFQATT and CDR2 SNEGSKA (reference sequence). V lost 6 bases and J 8 bases, leaving 17 bases between the germline ends. The CDR3 contains 13 residues. The CDR3 protein is CSAAGLFKDEQFF. CDR3 sequence (DNA): TGCAGTGCCGCGGGACTCTTTAAGGATGAGCAGTTCTTC.

As concerns this clonotype: A much more abundant neighbour one base away suggests this may be a read error. This chain connects TRBV20-1 to TRBJ2-3; D remains ambiguous. Germline V lookup: CDR1 DFQATT, CDR2 SNEGSKA (reference sequence). The CDR3 loop spans 14 amino acids. The CDR3 reads CSASRAERLDTKYF. In DNA, the CDR3 is TGCAGTGCTAGTCGGGCTGAGCGCCTAGATACGAAGTATTTT.

The V gene is TRBV28, the J gene TRBJ1-4; D unresolved. The CDR3 runs 14 residues. The V gene's germline CDR1 is MDHEN and CDR2 SYDVKM. V was trimmed by 1 base and J by 5 bases, leaving 8 bases between them. The chain's CDR3 is CASSLSALNEKLFF. The CDR3 DNA reads as TGTGCCAGCAGTTTATCAGCCTTAAATGAAAAACTGTTTTTT. The full variable domain, in which reference TRBV28 and TRBJ1-4 provide the parts outside the CDR3, is DVKVTQSSRYLVKRTGEKVFLECVQDMDHENMFWYRQDPGLGLRLIYFSYDVKMKEKGDIPEGYSVSREKKERFSLILESASTNQTSMYLCASSLSALNEKLFFGSGTQLSVL.

This clonotype was seen ten or more times. The chain combines TRBV28 with TRBJ2-7; D not certain. The ends were cut back, 7 bases at V and 2 bases at J, with 18 bases in the middle. Per the germline V gene, CDR1 is MDHEN and CDR2 is SYDVKM. The length of the CDR3 is 15 residues. The CDR3 coding sequence is TGTGCCAGCACCCTCGCCGTAGACGGAGCCTACGAGCAGTACTTC. Amino acids: CASTLAVDGAYEQYF.

This clonotype was seen many times. The chain employs TRBV6-2 or TRBV6-3 and TRBJ2-7, with TRBD1 matching 9 bases. Germline V gene sequence: CDR1 MNHEY, CDR2 SVGEGT. V shed 4 bases, J shed 4 bases, and the junction held 11 bases outside the gene matches. The CDR3 loop spans 16 amino acids. In DNA, the CDR3 is TGTGCCAGCAGTTTCAACGGACAGGGGAGACAGTACGAGCAGTACTTC. It encodes CASSFNGQGRQYEQYF.

The chain has TRBV20-1 and TRBJ2-2, with TRBD2 identical over 9 bases. The CDR3 sequence is 13 residues long. V gave up 2 bases and J gave up 6 bases; unmatched junction bases: 1. Germline CDR1 DFQATT, CDR2 SNEGSKA (reference sequence). This chain's CDR3 is CSARRTSAGELFF. The CDR3 DNA follows: TGCAGTGCTAGAAGGACTAGCGCCGGGGAGCTGTTTTTT.

This clonotype was observed a handful of times. V usage is TRBV29-1 and J usage is TRBJ1-1; no reliable D call. Trimming stripped 4 bases from V and 4 bases from J, with 7 bases between. The CDR3 covers 11 residues. Germline V lookup: CDR1 SQVTM, CDR2 ANQGSEA. CDR3 residues: CSVVEATEAFF. Here the CDR3 DNA reads TGCAGCGTTGTAGAGGCCACTGAAGCTTTCTTT.

This clonotype was detected ten times or more. The chain recombines TRBV6-6 with TRBJ1-5; the D is unclear. V gave up 2 bases and J gave up 6 bases, with 5 bases separating them. Germline CDR1 and CDR2: MNHNY and SVGAGI (reference sequence). CDR3 length equals 12 residues. CDR3 sequence: CASSYVGQPQHF. CDR3 DNA sequence: TGTGCCAGCAGTTACGTCGGTCAGCCCCAGCATTTT.

On this clonotype itself: A read error may explain this, as a much larger clone is one base away. The chain combines TRBV27 with TRBJ1-6; 7 bases are shared with TRBD1. CDR3 length: 14 residues. Losses at the gene ends were 2 bases for V and 7 bases for J; bases not matched to a gene: 2. Looked up from germline, CDR1 is MNHEY and CDR2 is SMNVEV (reference sequence). This CDR3 is CASSLGTENSPLHF. The DNA of the CDR3 is TGTGCCAGCAGTTTAGGGACAGAAAATTCACCCCTCCACTTT.

This clonotype occurred many times. The rearrangement uses TRBV20-1 and TRBJ2-3; TRBD2 agrees at 9 bases. The CDR3 length is 15 residues. Unmatched junction bases numbered 11, after V lost 6 bases and J lost 4 bases. Germline CDR1 reads DFQATT; CDR2 reads SNEGSKA (reference sequence). The DNA of the CDR3 is TGCAGTGCGCCTTTAGCGGGAGTCGAGGCAGATACGCAGTATTTT. Translation: CSAPLAGVEADTQYF.